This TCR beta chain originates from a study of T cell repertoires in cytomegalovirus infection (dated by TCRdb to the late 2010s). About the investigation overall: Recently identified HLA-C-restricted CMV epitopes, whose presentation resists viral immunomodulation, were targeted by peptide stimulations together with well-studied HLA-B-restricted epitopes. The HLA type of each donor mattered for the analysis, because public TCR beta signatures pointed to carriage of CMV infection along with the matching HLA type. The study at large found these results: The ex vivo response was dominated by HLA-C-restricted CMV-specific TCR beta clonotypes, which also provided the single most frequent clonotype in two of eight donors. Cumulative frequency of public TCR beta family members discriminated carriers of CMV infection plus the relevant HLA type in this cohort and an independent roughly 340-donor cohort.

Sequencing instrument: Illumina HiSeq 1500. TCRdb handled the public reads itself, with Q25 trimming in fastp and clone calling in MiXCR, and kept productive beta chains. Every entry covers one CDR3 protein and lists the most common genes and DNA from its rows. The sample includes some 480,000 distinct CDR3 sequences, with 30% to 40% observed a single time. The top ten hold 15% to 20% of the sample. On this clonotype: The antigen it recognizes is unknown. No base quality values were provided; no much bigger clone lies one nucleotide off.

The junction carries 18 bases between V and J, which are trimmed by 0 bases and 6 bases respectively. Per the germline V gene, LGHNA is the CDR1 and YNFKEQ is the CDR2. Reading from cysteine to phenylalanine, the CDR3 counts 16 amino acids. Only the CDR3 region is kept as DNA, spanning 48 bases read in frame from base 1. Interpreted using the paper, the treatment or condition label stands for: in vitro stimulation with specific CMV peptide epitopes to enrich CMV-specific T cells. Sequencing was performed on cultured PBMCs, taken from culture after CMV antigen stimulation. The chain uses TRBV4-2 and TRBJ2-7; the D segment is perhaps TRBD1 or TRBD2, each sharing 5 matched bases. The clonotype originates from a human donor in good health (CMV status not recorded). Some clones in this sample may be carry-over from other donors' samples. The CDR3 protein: CASSQDFSGGKSEQYF. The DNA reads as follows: TGTGCCAGCAGCCAAGATTTTAGTGGGGGAAAATCCGAGCAGTACTTC.